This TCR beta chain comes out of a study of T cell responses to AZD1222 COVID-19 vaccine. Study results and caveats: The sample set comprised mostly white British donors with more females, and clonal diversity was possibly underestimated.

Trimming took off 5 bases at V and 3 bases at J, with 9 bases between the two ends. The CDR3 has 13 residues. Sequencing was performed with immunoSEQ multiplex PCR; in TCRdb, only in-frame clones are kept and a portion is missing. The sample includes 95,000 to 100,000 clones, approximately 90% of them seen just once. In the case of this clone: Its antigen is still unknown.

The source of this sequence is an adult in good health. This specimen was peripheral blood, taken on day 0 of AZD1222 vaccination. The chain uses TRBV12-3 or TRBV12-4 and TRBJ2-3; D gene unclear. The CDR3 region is CASSPRLTDTQYF. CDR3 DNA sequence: TGTGCCAGCAGTCCCAGACTGACAGATACGCAGTATTTT.